This is a list of T cell receptor beta chains from one sample in a study of identical twins. MiXCR, run by TCRdb on the 5' RACE reads, gives a single entry per CDR3 protein. The repertoire holds about 240,000 distinct CDR3 sequences, 6.5% to 9% seen once, with around 5% in the top ten. Another study also made use of these data, one on yellow fever vaccine responses in identical twins.

Sequenced: CD8+ T cells sorted from blood. These receptors came from a woman aged 18-29 years in good health. The CDR3 runs from the conserved cysteine through the conserved F or W. D genes are given only for firm matches. Some rows mark clone size as missing; the rest say once, few, many or name a class of expanded clone.

.,TRBJ2-3,TRBV6-2/TRBV6-3,many,TGTGCCAGCAGTTACTTTCTAGATCTTCCGTATTTT,CASSYFLDLPYF
TRBD1,TRBJ2-1,TRBV28,.,TGTGCCAGCACCTTCCGGGACAGGTATTACAATGAGCAGTTCTTC,CASTFRDRYYNEQFF
TRBD1,TRBJ2-1,TRBV5-1,.,TGCGCCAGCAGCCCGACAGGGTTGGAAAAGTTCTTC,CASSPTGLEKFF
TRBD2,TRBJ2-7,TRBV7-6,.,TGTGCCAGCAGCGGACTAGCGGGAGGCTTCTACGAGCAGTACTTC,CASSGLAGGFYEQYF
TRBD1,TRBJ2-7,TRBV6-5,many,TGTGCCAGCAGTTACGGGCAGGGGGCCTACGAGCAGTACTTC,CASSYGQGAYEQYF
TRBD2,TRBJ2-2,TRBV2,few,TGTGCCAGCAGCCGACTAGCGCCCGGGGAGCTGTTTTTT,CASSRLAPGELFF
.,TRBJ2-1,TRBV7-9,.,TGTGCCAGCAGCAATAGACAGTTCAATGAGCAGTTCTTC,CASSNRQFNEQFF
.,TRBJ2-3,TRBV15,.,TGTGCCACCAGCAGAGTTAGGGTGGCAGATACGCAGTATTTT,CATSRVRVADTQYF
TRBD2,TRBJ2-1,TRBV2,many,TGTGCCAGCAGTCAGACTAGCGGGGGGGATGAGCAGTTCTTC,CASSQTSGGDEQFF
.,TRBJ2-1,TRBV20-1,few,TGCAGTGCTAGGGTTCCCGACCACAATGAGCAGTTCTTC,CSARVPDHNEQFF
.,TRBJ2-3,TRBV4-2,few,TGTGCCAGCAGCCCGAACCAACTTTCCAGCACAGATACGCAGTATTTT,CASSPNQLSSTDTQYF
.,TRBJ1-1,TRBV14,many,TGTGCCAGCAGCCAAGAACAGAACACTGAAGCTTTCTTT,CASSQEQNTEAFF
TRBD2,TRBJ2-1,TRBV6-2/TRBV6-3,few,TGTGCCAGCAGCCCGACCGGGACTACCTACAATGAGCAGTTCTTC,CASSPTGTTYNEQFF
TRBD1,TRBJ2-7,TRBV7-9,many,TGTGCCAGCAGCGCAGGACAGGGTTCCGAGCAGTACTTC,CASSAGQGSEQYF
.,TRBJ2-3,TRBV5-1,.,TGCGCCAGCAGCCAAAATAGGGAGAATCTTTGGACAGATACGCAGTATTTT,CASSQNRENLWTDTQYF
.,TRBJ2-5,TRBV5-1,many,TGCGCCAGCATCCAATACCCCGGGGCTAAAGAGACCCAGTACTTC,CASIQYPGAKETQYF
.,TRBJ2-3,TRBV20-1,.,TGCAGTGCTAGAAACCCGGACTCTCGGCTAACAGATACGCAGTATTTT,CSARNPDSRLTDTQYF
TRBD2,TRBJ2-7,TRBV7-2,many,TGTGCCAGCAGCTTAGGACTAGCGGGAGTTCCCGCCTACGAGCAGTACTTC,CASSLGLAGVPAYEQYF
TRBD2,TRBJ2-1,TRBV11-2,.,TGTGCCAGCAGACCCGATTTACGGTTAGCGGGAAACCTCCCCTCCTACAATGAGCAGTTCTTC,CASRPDLRLAGNLPSYNEQFF
.,TRBJ2-3,TRBV11-2,few,TGTGCCAGCAGTGCCCCCGGACTACCGGATACGCAGTATTTT,CASSAPGLPDTQYF
TRBD2,TRBJ2-7,TRBV2,many,TGTGCCAGCACTGGGTCTAGCGGGTTTAGATCCTACGAGCAGTACTTC,CASTGSSGFRSYEQYF
.,TRBJ2-3,TRBV6-1,.,TGTGCCAGCAAGTTCCGTTCTCCCACAGATACGCAGTATTTT,CASKFRSPTDTQYF
TRBD1,TRBJ2-7,TRBV27,few,TGTGCCAGCACCCCATCCCAGGGGGAGACCTCTTACGAGCAGTACTTC,CASTPSQGETSYEQYF
.,TRBJ2-5,TRBV9,.,TGTGCCAGCAGCGTCAGGGGAAAAGAGACCCAGTACTTC,CASSVRGKETQYF
TRBD1,TRBJ2-7,TRBV5-1,.,TGCGCCAGCAGCTCAACGACAGGGTGGGACTACGAGCAGTACTTC,CASSSTTGWDYEQYF